The rows below give T cell receptor beta chains drawn from one sample of a study of cytomegalovirus exposure and HLA in healthy donors. Sequenced by immunoSEQ multiplex PCR; TCRdb stores in-frame clones only, minus some. Seen here are about 120,000 clones, roughly 82% observed once, and the top ten hold roughly 9.8%. Source material: PBMCs. These receptors originate from a man aged 35 to 55 in good health and CMV-seropositive. Each CDR3 is given without its conserved first and last residue. D genes are given only for firm matches.

d_gene: -
j_gene: TRBJ2-1
v_gene: TRBV29-1
CDR3aa: SVVGRPSSYNEQF

d_gene: -
j_gene: TRBJ1-2
v_gene: TRBV28
CDR3aa: ASHYGHALREGYT

d_gene: -
j_gene: TRBJ2-1
v_gene: TRBV7-6
CDR3aa: ASSLEALSFRGAHEQF

d_gene: TRBD1
j_gene: TRBJ2-5
v_gene: TRBV6-5
CDR3aa: ASRRDRGTQY

d_gene: TRBD1
j_gene: TRBJ2-5
v_gene: TRBV10-3
CDR3aa: AISEGTGEHQETQY

d_gene: -
j_gene: TRBJ1-4
v_gene: TRBV11-2
CDR3aa: ASSFDRNEKLF

d_gene: TRBD1
j_gene: TRBJ1-1
v_gene: TRBV7-6
CDR3aa: ASSLTGGNTEAF

d_gene: TRBD1
j_gene: TRBJ2-7
v_gene: TRBV15
CDR3aa: ATSRVTGGSYEQY

d_gene: TRBD1
j_gene: TRBJ2-2
v_gene: TRBV5-1
CDR3aa: ASSRTVGTSGGNTGELF

d_gene: -
j_gene: TRBJ2-7
v_gene: TRBV14
CDR3aa: ASSQVSMRAYEQY

d_gene: -
j_gene: TRBJ1-6
v_gene: TRBV6-5
CDR3aa: ASRYYQGSPLH

d_gene: -
j_gene: TRBJ1-5
v_gene: TRBV4-3
CDR3aa: ASSQGMGLGDQPQH

d_gene: -
j_gene: TRBJ2-7
v_gene: TRBV5-1
CDR3aa: ASSLIPGPSYEQY

d_gene: -
j_gene: TRBJ2-1
v_gene: TRBV29-1
CDR3aa: SVEGQGIDEQF

d_gene: -
j_gene: TRBJ2-6
v_gene: TRBV5-6
CDR3aa: ASTGRASGANVLT

d_gene: -
j_gene: TRBJ1-4
v_gene: TRBV23-1
CDR3aa: ASSHQGSYEKLF

d_gene: -
j_gene: TRBJ1-1
v_gene: TRBV5-6
CDR3aa: ASSFRGGNTEAF

d_gene: -
j_gene: TRBJ2-7
v_gene: TRBV5-1
CDR3aa: ASSWAPSVEQY

d_gene: TRBD2
j_gene: TRBJ2-3
v_gene: TRBV10-3
CDR3aa: AISPGTSGPTDTQY

d_gene: TRBD1
j_gene: TRBJ1-6
v_gene: TRBV7-2
CDR3aa: ASSKTGSSSPLH

d_gene: TRBD1
j_gene: TRBJ1-2
v_gene: TRBV28
CDR3aa: ASRATGTEFGYT

d_gene: TRBD1
j_gene: TRBJ2-6
v_gene: TRBV18
CDR3aa: ASSSSQGVDSGANGLT

d_gene: -
j_gene: TRBJ1-5
v_gene: TRBV5-6
CDR3aa: ASSWLGDINQPQH

d_gene: TRBD1
j_gene: TRBJ2-1
v_gene: TRBV9
CDR3aa: ASSARGQGVNEQF

d_gene: -
j_gene: TRBJ2-7
v_gene: TRBV4-1
CDR3aa: ASSQEINYEQY

d_gene: TRBD1
j_gene: TRBJ1-6
v_gene: TRBV18
CDR3aa: ASSPAGQGASPLH

d_gene: -
j_gene: TRBJ2-7
v_gene: TRBV18
CDR3aa: ASSSGGVPYEQY

d_gene: TRBD1
j_gene: -
v_gene: TRBV6-5
CDR3aa: ASSYQGQGYEQY

d_gene: -
j_gene: TRBJ1-1
v_gene: TRBV4-3
CDR3aa: ASSQGEVGGTEAF

d_gene: -
j_gene: TRBJ1-1
v_gene: TRBV7-9
CDR3aa: ASSLLPRAF

d_gene: -
j_gene: TRBJ2-7
v_gene: TRBV4-3
CDR3aa: ASTQFAENYEQY

d_gene: TRBD1
j_gene: TRBJ1-1
v_gene: TRBV16
CDR3aa: ASSQLQGGTEAF

d_gene: -
j_gene: TRBJ1-1
v_gene: TRBV7-6
CDR3aa: ASSLNPDMSTEAF

d_gene: -
j_gene: TRBJ2-7
v_gene: TRBV6-6
CDR3aa: ASRVQGSYEQY

d_gene: TRBD2
j_gene: -
v_gene: TRBV4-2
CDR3aa: ASSQDSSGGPSSYEQY

d_gene: -
j_gene: TRBJ2-2
v_gene: TRBV7-3
CDR3aa: ASSSYTGELF